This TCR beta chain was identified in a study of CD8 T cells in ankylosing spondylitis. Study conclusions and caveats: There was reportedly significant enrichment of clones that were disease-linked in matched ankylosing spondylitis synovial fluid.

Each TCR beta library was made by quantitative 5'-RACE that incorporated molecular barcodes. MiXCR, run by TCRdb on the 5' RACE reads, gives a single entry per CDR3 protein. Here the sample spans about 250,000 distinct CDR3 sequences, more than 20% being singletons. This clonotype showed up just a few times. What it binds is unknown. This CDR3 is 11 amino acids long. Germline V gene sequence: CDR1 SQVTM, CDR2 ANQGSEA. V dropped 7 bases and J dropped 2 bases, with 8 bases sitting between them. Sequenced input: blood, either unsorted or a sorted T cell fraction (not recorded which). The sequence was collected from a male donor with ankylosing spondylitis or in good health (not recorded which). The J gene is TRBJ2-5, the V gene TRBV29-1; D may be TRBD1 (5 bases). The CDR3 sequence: CSGRVQETQYF. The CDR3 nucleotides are TGCAGCGGCAGGGTGCAAGAGACCCAGTACTTC. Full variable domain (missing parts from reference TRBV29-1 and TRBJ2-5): SAVISQKPSRDICQRGTSLTIQCQVDSQVTMMFWYRQQPGQSLTLIATANQGSEATYESGFVIDKFPISRPNLTFSTLTVSNMSPEDSSIYLCSGRVQETQYFGPGTRLLVL.